Reported below is one T cell receptor beta chain. Its antigen is not identified. Trimming took off 0 bases at V and 7 bases at J, with 12 bases between the two ends. Germline assignment: CDR1 MNHEY and CDR2 SVGAGI. This CDR3 spans 14 amino acids. TCRdb's table, derived via immunoSEQ multiplex PCR, lists solely in-frame clones and lacks some. This sample has around 15,000 clones, with approximately 89% found just once. The data were taken from a study of T cells in localized non-small cell lung cancer. Study-wide findings and caveats: Analysis by sequencing included only one tumor region, so heterogeneity remains possible. For the top 100 tumor clones, a median approximately 50 also appeared in adjacent lung.

The chain has TRBV6-5 and TRBJ1-2; possibly TRBD1 for D (5 bases). The receptor was isolated from a man between 40 and 70 years old with stage III lung adenocarcinoma. The sample consisted of peripheral blood mononuclear cells, taken before any cancer treatment. In DNA, the CDR3 is TGTGCCAGCAGTTACTCGGGCAGGGTGACTGGCTACACCTTC. This translates into CASSYSGRVTGYTF.